This is a list of T cell receptor beta chains from one sample in a study of T cells after yellow fever vaccination. From the 5' RACE reads, TCRdb called clonotypes with MiXCR, one entry per CDR3 protein. The sample records 400,000 to 650,000 distinct CDR3 sequences, around a fifth being singletons. The starting material was PBMCs, obtained roughly 20 days after the first yellow fever vaccination. The receptors were gathered from a man younger than 35 who received the YFV17D yellow fever vaccine. CDR3s include the opening cysteine and the closing phenylalanine or tryptophan. The D gene is left open where the match is weak. The listing skips clone size in some rows; elsewhere it reads once, few, many or a size class.

TGTGCCAGCAGTGAACGGACGAGCAATCAGCCCCAGCATTTT | CASSERTSNQPQHF | TRBJ1-5 | once | TRBV2 | NA
TGTGCCAGCAGCCAAGATTGGGCAGCGGGGGGTTTGTACAATGAGCAGTTCTTC | CASSQDWAAGGLYNEQFF | TRBJ2-1 | few | TRBV3-1 | TRBD2
TGCAGCGCCGGACAGCTTAACTATGGCTACACCTTC | CSAGQLNYGYTF | TRBJ1-2 | few | TRBV29-1 | NA
TGTGCCAGCAGCTTAGGCTTCTCCGGGGGACTCTACGAGCAGTACTTC | CASSLGFSGGLYEQYF | TRBJ2-7 | NA | TRBV7-2 | NA
TGTGCCAGCAGGCCCTTGTCGGGACAGGTCACCGGGGAGCTGTTTTTT | CASRPLSGQVTGELFF | TRBJ2-2 | many | TRBV2 | TRBD1
TGTGCCAGCAGCTTACAGTTTTGGGAGCAGTTCTTC | CASSLQFWEQFF | TRBJ2-1 | few | TRBV7-2 | NA
TGTGCCAGCAGTTACGACAGGGTGGGCACTGAAGCTTTCTTT | CASSYDRVGTEAFF | TRBJ1-1 | NA | TRBV6-2/TRBV6-3 | TRBD1
TGTGCCAGCACCCCCCAAATGAGGGGCGAGCAGTACTTC | CASTPQMRGEQYF | TRBJ2-7 | NA | TRBV6-5 | NA
TGCGCCAGCAGCCAAGATTATTCCGGGACGCTCTTCTACGAGCAGTACTTC | CASSQDYSGTLFYEQYF | TRBJ2-7 | few | TRBV4-3 | NA
TGTGCCAGCAGCCCTCCTCAAACTGTTAATGGCTACACCTTC | CASSPPQTVNGYTF | TRBJ1-2 | NA | TRBV9 | NA
TGTGCCAGCAGTCCTGAGACAGGGGGCTACGAGCAGTACTTC | CASSPETGGYEQYF | TRBJ2-7 | NA | TRBV12-3/TRBV12-4 | TRBD1
TGTGCCAGCAGCTACGTCGGGGGGTATTCGACAGATACGCAGTATTTT | CASSYVGGYSTDTQYF | TRBJ2-3 | NA | TRBV5-4 | TRBD2
TGTGCCACCAGCAATAGGACAGGGTTGCAGGAAAAACTGTTTTTT | CATSNRTGLQEKLFF | TRBJ1-4 | NA | TRBV15 | TRBD1
TGTGCCAGCAGCTCCCCACGGGATGCGGGGCACTCCTACAATGAGCAGTTCTTC | CASSSPRDAGHSYNEQFF | TRBJ2-1 | NA | TRBV11-2 | NA
TGTGCCAGCAGGGAAACCAGGATACGTGGTTGGGGCTACACCTTC | CASRETRIRGWGYTF | TRBJ1-2 | NA | TRBV12-3/TRBV12-4 | NA
TGTGCCAGCAGCGTAGGGGGGGTTGGCACAGATACGCAGTATTTT | CASSVGGVGTDTQYF | TRBJ2-3 | many | TRBV9 | NA
TGCGCCAGCAGCTTGGACCGCCCTGGGATTGAAGGAGCTTTCTTT | CASSLDRPGIEGAFF | TRBJ1-1 | NA | TRBV5-1 | NA
TGCAGTGCTAGAGGGGACGGGATGGAGAACACTGAAGCTTTCTTT | CSARGDGMENTEAFF | TRBJ1-1 | NA | TRBV20-1 | NA
TGTGCCAGCAGTTCCATGATGGACGAGCAGTACTTC | CASSSMMDEQYF | TRBJ2-7 | NA | TRBV6-1 | NA
TGTGCCAGCAGCTTATTGGGAGCTGGGGCCAACGTCCTGACTTTC | CASSLLGAGANVLTF | TRBJ2-6 | few | TRBV7-2 | NA
TGCAGCGTTGAAGAAGGTAGGGGTGCGGCCCACGAGCAGTACTTC | CSVEEGRGAAHEQYF | TRBJ2-7 | few | TRBV29-1 | NA
TGTGCCAGCAGCCGCGGGGGGGCCTTCTACGAGCAGTACTTC | CASSRGGAFYEQYF | TRBJ2-7 | NA | TRBV7-2 | TRBD2
TGCAGTGCCGGGACCGGGGGAAGCTACGAGCAGTACTTC | CSAGTGGSYEQYF | TRBJ2-7 | few | TRBV20-1 | NA
TGTGCCAGCATCGGGACAGGGGGCATAGAGACCCAGTACTTC | CASIGTGGIETQYF | TRBJ2-5 | NA | TRBV6-1 | TRBD1
TGTGCCAGCACCCCAGGGCACGGGAACACTGAAGCTTTCTTT | CASTPGHGNTEAFF | TRBJ1-1 | few | TRBV12-3/TRBV12-4 | NA
TGTGCCAGCCGAGACGGGCAAGGGAGGGATACGCAGTATTTT | CASRDGQGRDTQYF | TRBJ2-3 | NA | TRBV27 | NA
TGCGGCGTTCGGGACAGGGAATTTGCGCGGCAGTACTTC | CGVRDREFARQYF | TRBJ2-7 | NA | TRBV29-1 | TRBD1
TGCGCCAGCAGCTTAACTAGCGGGGGAATAAGCTCCTACGAGCAGTACTTC | CASSLTSGGISSYEQYF | TRBJ2-7 | few | TRBV5-1 | TRBD2
TGTGCCAGCAGCATATCAGATGGGATAAGCGGTAATTGGGGTGGCTACACCTTC | CASSISDGISGNWGGYTF | TRBJ1-2 | NA | TRBV11-2 | NA
TGTGCCAGCAGCCCTAAGACAGGTGGTGGCTACACCTTC | CASSPKTGGGYTF | TRBJ1-2 | few | TRBV5-4 | NA
TGCAGTGCTAGAGAAGGGACTAACTATGGCTACACCTTC | CSAREGTNYGYTF | TRBJ1-2 | few | TRBV20-1 | NA
TGCAGTGCAGATGACAGAGACTCCCCCCAGTGGGATTCACCCCTCCACTTT | CSADDRDSPQWDSPLHF | TRBJ1-6 | NA | TRBV20-1 | NA
TGTGCCAGCAGCCAAGAGATCGGGACACTGTTGCGGAACACCATATATTTT | CASSQEIGTLLRNTIYF | TRBJ1-3 | NA | TRBV14 | NA
TGTGCCACCAGTGATCCTGGGCCCACAGATACGCAGTATTTT | CATSDPGPTDTQYF | TRBJ2-3 | many | TRBV24-1 | NA
TGTGCCAGCAGCCGATCTAGCGGGGAAGGCACAGATACGCAGTATTTT | CASSRSSGEGTDTQYF | TRBJ2-3 | NA | TRBV7-3 | TRBD2
TGTGCCAGCAGACTGAGACTGAGCACAGATACGCAGTATTTT | CASRLRLSTDTQYF | TRBJ2-3 | few | TRBV11-2 | NA
TGTGCCAGCAGGCTGCGAGGGCCGTGGGAAAAACTGTTTTTT | CASRLRGPWEKLFF | TRBJ1-4 | few | TRBV12-3/TRBV12-4 | NA
TGTGCCAGCAGTCCCCGACAGGGTTCCTACAATGAGCAGTTCTTC | CASSPRQGSYNEQFF | TRBJ2-1 | many | TRBV7-2 | TRBD1
TGTGCCAGCAGTTTGGCAGGGAACAATCAGCCCCAGCATTTT | CASSLAGNNQPQHF | TRBJ1-5 | NA | TRBV28 | NA
TGTGCCAGCAGTTACTTCGGGTCCGGAGGCAATCAGCCCCAGCATTTT | CASSYFGSGGNQPQHF | TRBJ1-5 | few | TRBV6-2/TRBV6-3 | NA
TGCGCCAGCAGCAAGGGACAGGTTAACTATGGCTACACCTTC | CASSKGQVNYGYTF | TRBJ1-2 | NA | TRBV5-1 | TRBD1
TGTGCCACCAGCAGGACACTAGGCACAGATACGCAGTCTTTT | CATSRTLGTDTQSF | TRBJ2-3 | NA | TRBV15 | NA
TGTGCCAGCAGCTTTCAGGGGGCGGGCGAAGAGACCCAGTACTTC | CASSFQGAGEETQYF | TRBJ2-5 | NA | TRBV7-2 | TRBD1
TGTGCCAGCAGCTTGGTGGGTGGAAAACTGTTTTTT | CASSLVGGKLFF | TRBJ1-4 | NA | TRBV5-4 | NA
TGTGCCAGCAGTCCCGACAGGAGTAATCAGCCCCAGCATTTT | CASSPDRSNQPQHF | TRBJ1-5 | many | TRBV12-3/TRBV12-4 | NA
TGCAGTGCTAGGCGAGGGACGGCGGCCCAGTACTTC | CSARRGTAAQYF | TRBJ2-5 | few | TRBV20-1 | NA